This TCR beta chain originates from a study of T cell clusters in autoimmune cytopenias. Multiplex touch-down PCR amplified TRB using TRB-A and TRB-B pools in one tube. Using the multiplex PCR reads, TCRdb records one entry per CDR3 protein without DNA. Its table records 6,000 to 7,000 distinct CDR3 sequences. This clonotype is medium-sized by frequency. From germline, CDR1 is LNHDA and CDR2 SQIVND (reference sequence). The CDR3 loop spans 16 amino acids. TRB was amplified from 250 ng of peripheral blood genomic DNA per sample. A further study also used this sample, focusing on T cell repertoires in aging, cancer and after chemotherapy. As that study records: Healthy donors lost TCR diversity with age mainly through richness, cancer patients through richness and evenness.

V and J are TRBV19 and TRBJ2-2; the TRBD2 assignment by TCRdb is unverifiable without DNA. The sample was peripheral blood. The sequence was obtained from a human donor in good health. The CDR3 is CASSIRAGGSTGELFF.